This is a list of T cell receptor beta chains from one sample in a study of metastatic and nonmetastatic thyroid tumors. MiXCR reprocessed the PCR reads for TCRdb. Seen here are about 53,000 clones, 20% observed once, and the top ten hold more than 3.5%. Input material: blood. The source of these receptors is a female donor with papillary thyroid cancer or a benign thyroid nodule (not recorded which). Some clones in this sample may be carry-over from other donors' samples. CDR3s include the opening cysteine and the closing phenylalanine or tryptophan. The D gene is left open where the match is weak. A row's size may be missing; if present it is once, few, many or a size class.

TRBJ2-1	.	TRBV7-3	many	CASSLTAGTNYNEQFF	TGTGCCAGCAGCTTAACCGCCGGAACTAACTACAATGAGCAGTTCTTC
TRBJ2-3	TRBD2	TRBV6-5	.	CASGYSPTSAIGDTQYF	TGTGCCAGCGGTTACTCCCCTACTAGCGCCATTGGCGATACGCAGTATTTT
TRBJ2-3	TRBD2	TRBV20-1	many	CSARWGPGRGRDTQYF	TGCAGTGCTAGATGGGGCCCTGGGCGCGGGAGGGATACGCAGTATTTT
TRBJ2-2	TRBD2	TRBV6-4	many	CASGGGGELFF	TGTGCCAGCGGCGGGGGCGGGGAGCTGTTTTTT
TRBJ1-4	.	TRBV11-3	once	CASSLVSSVNEKLFF	TGTGCCAGCAGCTTAGTGAGCAGTGTTAATGAAAAATTGTTTTTT
TRBJ2-5	.	TRBV5-5	.	CASSSSLFGRETQYF	TGTGCCAGCAGCTCATCTCTTTTCGGGCGAGAGACCCAGTACTTC
TRBJ2-1	.	TRBV20-1	.	CTARGPGKGDQKQFF	TGCACTGCTAGAGGGCCGGGGAAAGGGGACCAGAAGCAGTTCTTC
TRBJ1-1	.	TRBV7-6	.	CASSLGRGTGDAFF	TGTGCCAGCAGCTTAGGGCGGGGGACGGGAGATGCGTTCTTT
TRBJ2-2	.	TRBV19	many	CASSIAGATGELFF	TGTGCCAGTAGTATAGCGGGAGCCACCGGGGAGCTGTTTTTT
TRBJ2-2	TRBD2	TRBV6-1	many	CASSEGLAGFSNTGELFF	TGTGCCAGCAGTGAAGGGCTAGCGGGTTTTTCCAACACCGGGGAGCTGTTTTTT
TRBJ1-6	.	TRBV19	many	CASSKWAGAGNSPLHF	TGTGCCAGTAGTAAATGGGCCGGTGCGGGCAATTCACCCCTCCACTTT
TRBJ2-7	.	TRBV7-2	.	CASSLDGNSFEQYF	TGTGCCAGCAGCTTAGACGGGAATAGTTTCGAGCAGTACTTC
TRBJ2-5	TRBD2	TRBV19	many	CASTDGAGGRETQYF	TGTGCCAGTACGGATGGGGCGGGAGGTAGGGAGACCCAGTACTTC
TRBJ1-1	TRBD1	TRBV30	many	CAWSQTGRRAFF	TGTGCCTGGAGTCAGACAGGGAGGAGGGCTTTCTTT
TRBJ2-7	TRBD2	TRBV6-2/TRBV6-3	many	CAIVSGGSYEQYF	TGTGCCATCGTCTCCGGGGGGTCCTACGAGCAGTACTTC
TRBJ1-5	.	TRBV7-8	many	CASSPSRLGESNQPQHF	TGTGCCAGCAGCCCTTCTCGTCTCGGGGAAAGCAATCAGCCCCAGCATTTT
TRBJ1-2	.	TRBV19	many	CASSIDINYGYTF	TGTGCCAGTAGTATAGACATAAACTATGGCTACACCTTC
TRBJ2-2	.	TRBV28	many	CASSSQTSTAELFF	TGTGCCAGCAGTTCCCAAACATCCACGGCGGAGCTGTTTTTT
TRBJ1-2	.	TRBV5-4	.	CASSSEGNYGYTF	TGTGCCAGCAGCTCGGAAGGTAACTATGGCTACACCTTC
TRBJ1-1	TRBD1	TRBV19	many	CASATLQGGRTEAFF	TGTGCCAGTGCTACACTCCAGGGGGGCCGCACTGAAGCTTTCTTT
TRBJ1-1	.	TRBV24-1	many	CATRGAENTEAFF	TGTGCCACCAGGGGTGCAGAGAACACTGAAGCTTTCTTT
TRBJ2-7	.	TRBV6-1	many	CASSSPTAGLYEQYF	TGTGCCAGCAGCAGCCCAACAGCGGGCCTCTACGAGCAGTACTTC
TRBJ2-5	TRBD1	TRBV28	many	CASTGQGRETQYF	TGTGCCAGCACAGGACAGGGAAGGGAGACCCAGTACTTC
TRBJ1-6	.	TRBV6-1	many	CASSKDFSYNSPLHF	TGTGCCAGCAGTAAAGATTTCTCCTATAATTCACCCCTCCACTTT
TRBJ1-2	TRBD1	TRBV20-1	.	CSARWDRAYGYTF	TGCAGTGCTAGATGGGACAGGGCTTATGGCTACACCTTC
TRBJ2-3	.	TRBV28	many	CASNIGGAQGSDTQYF	TGTGCCAGCAATATTGGGGGGGCGCAAGGTTCAGATACGCAGTATTTT
TRBJ2-7	TRBD1	TRBV3-1	many	CASSQAQGVLPYEQYF	TGTGCCAGCAGCCAGGCACAGGGGGTGCTACCCTACGAGCAGTACTTC
TRBJ2-3	.	TRBV5-4	few	CASSFSGGGDTQYF	TGTGCCAGCAGCTTTTCTGGGGGAGGAGATACGCAGTATTTT
TRBJ2-5	TRBD1	TRBV12-3/TRBV12-4	few	CASSSGTGGQETQYF	TGTGCCAGCAGTTCCGGGACAGGGGGCCAAGAGACCCAGTACTTC